This is a list of T cell receptor beta chains from one sample in a study of early T cells in non-severe SARS-CoV-2 infection. TCRdb called the 5' RACE reads again in MiXCR, with one record for every CDR3 protein. Of around 29,000 distinct CDR3 sequences in the sample, 5.7% are singletons; the top ten hold more than 5%. The sequencing sample was made of whole blood. Source of these receptors: an adult who was a healthcare worker with PCR-confirmed SARS-CoV-2 infection or an uninfected control (not recorded which). Both conserved end residues are part of each CDR3. A D gene is named only where the DNA matches it firmly. Clone size, where shown, is once, few, many, or a class for clones that have expanded.

- | TRBJ2-2 | TRBV28 | many | CASTDPRGGNTGELFF | TGTGCCAGCACCGATCCCAGGGGCGGGAACACCGGGGAGCTGTTTTTT
- | TRBJ2-7 | TRBV4-1 | many | CASSPPWGTPYEQYF | TGCGCCAGCAGCCCTCCCTGGGGCACACCCTACGAGCAGTACTTC
- | TRBJ2-2 | TRBV5-1 | few | CASSLNDGTGELFF | TGCGCCAGCAGCTTGAACGACGGAACCGGGGAGCTGTTTTTT
TRBD1 | TRBJ1-2 | TRBV29-1 | many | CSVAGTGVNYGYTF | TGCAGCGTCGCCGGGACAGGGGTTAACTATGGCTACACCTTC
- | TRBJ1-2 | TRBV6-5 | - | CVSQDGHNYGYTF | TGTGTCAGTCAGGACGGACATAACTATGGCTACACCTTC
TRBD2 | TRBJ2-3 | TRBV5-1 | many | CASKIWASGEANTDTQYF | TGCGCCAGCAAAATTTGGGCTAGCGGGGAGGCAAACACAGATACGCAGTATTTT
TRBD2 | TRBJ2-3 | TRBV9 | many | CASSVEVAGVYEDTQYF | TGTGCCAGCAGCGTAGAGGTAGCGGGGGTTTATGAAGATACGCAGTATTTT
- | TRBJ1-1 | TRBV18 | - | CASSPQRRNTEAFF | TGTGCCAGCTCACCACAGCGTAGGAACACTGAAGCTTTCTTT
- | TRBJ2-5 | TRBV20-1 | many | CSARGYGEGQQTQYF | TGCAGTGCTAGAGGATACGGGGAAGGTCAGCAGACCCAGTACTTC
TRBD1 | TRBJ1-1 | TRBV7-2 | - | CASSPQGRGTEAFF | TGTGCCAGCAGCCCACAGGGGCGGGGGACTGAAGCTTTCTTT
- | TRBJ2-7 | TRBV20-1 | many | CSARAQTVDYEQYF | TGCAGTGCTAGAGCTCAGACGGTAGACTACGAGCAGTACTTC
- | TRBJ2-1 | TRBV6-2/TRBV6-3 | many | CASNGGSNEQFF | TGTGCCAGCAACGGGGGATCCAATGAGCAGTTCTTC
- | TRBJ2-7 | TRBV12-3/TRBV12-4 | many | CASSYQAYEQYF | TGTGCCAGCAGTTACCAGGCCTACGAGCAGTACTTC
- | TRBJ1-2 | TRBV7-2 | - | CASSLDAGGNYGYTF | TGTGCCAGCAGCCTAGACGCGGGAGGAAACTATGGCTACACCTTC
TRBD1 | TRBJ2-7 | TRBV5-1 | many | CASSPSGTGLYEQYF | TGCGCCAGCAGCCCCTCCGGGACAGGTCTTTACGAGCAGTACTTC
- | TRBJ2-5 | TRBV5-1 | - | CASRPSVGAETQYF | TGCGCCAGCAGACCGTCTGTGGGGGCGGAGACCCAGTACTTC
- | TRBJ2-7 | TRBV7-2 | many | CASSSGGGIIHEQYF | TGTGCCAGCAGCTCCGGGGGCGGGATCATCCACGAGCAGTACTTC
- | TRBJ2-3 | TRBV6-6 | many | CASSYSSLRATVTDTQYF | TGTGCCAGCAGTTACTCGAGTTTACGAGCCACGGTGACAGATACGCAGTATTTT
- | TRBJ1-2 | TRBV5-4 | - | CASSLKGTNNYGYTF | TGTGCCAGCAGCTTGAAGGGGACGAATAACTATGGCTACACCTTC
TRBD2 | TRBJ2-4 | TRBV6-5 | many | CASSYTQLAGGTRLGNIQYF | TGTGCCAGCAGTTACACCCAACTAGCGGGGGGAACGAGACTCGGAAACATTCAGTACTTC
TRBD2 | TRBJ2-3 | TRBV2 | - | CASSWEGGADTQYF | TGTGCCAGCAGTTGGGAGGGAGGCGCAGATACGCAGTATTTT
- | TRBJ1-5 | TRBV28 | many | CASGGGGSNQPQHF | TGTGCCAGCGGGGGAGGGGGGAGCAATCAGCCCCAGCATTTT
- | TRBJ2-3 | TRBV7-8 | many | CASGPGAAWGDTQYF | TGTGCCAGCGGCCCCGGGGCGGCCTGGGGAGATACGCAGTATTTT
- | TRBJ2-3 | TRBV7-2 | many | CASSKLGGVLADTQYF | TGTGCCAGCAGCAAACTGGGGGGAGTTTTGGCAGATACGCAGTATTTT
TRBD1 | TRBJ1-1 | TRBV10-2 | many | CASSGMTGPYTEAFF | TGCGCCAGCAGTGGTATGACAGGGCCTTACACTGAAGCTTTCTTT
- | TRBJ1-6 | TRBV12-3/TRBV12-4 | medium-sized | CASSYSGQLSPLHF | TGTGCCAGCAGCTATAGCGGGCAGCTCTCACCCCTCCACTTT
- | TRBJ1-4 | TRBV5-1 | - | CASSSLGVFFPTNEKLFF | TGCGCCAGCAGCTCCTTGGGGGTATTTTTTCCAACTAATGAAAAACTGTTTTTT
TRBD1 | TRBJ1-5 | TRBV6-1 | - | CASYGQGGQPQHF | TGTGCCAGCTATGGGCAGGGGGGACAGCCCCAGCATTTT
- | TRBJ2-2 | TRBV20-1 | many | CSARSGRGTGELFF | TGCAGTGCTAGATCTGGACGTGGGACCGGGGAGCTGTTTTTT
- | TRBJ2-7 | TRBV4-3 | few | CASSQGYYRYYEQYF | TGCGCCAGCAGCCAAGGTTATTACAGGTATTACGAGCAGTACTTC
TRBD1 | TRBJ1-2 | TRBV28 | many | CASSYPSSGQGPYGYTF | TGTGCCAGCAGCTATCCAAGCTCGGGACAGGGTCCCTATGGCTACACCTTC
TRBD1 | TRBJ1-1 | TRBV20-1 | - | CSATTGQGAEAFF | TGCAGTGCGACGACGGGGCAGGGGGCTGAAGCTTTCTTT
- | TRBJ2-1 | TRBV5-5 | many | CASSPIAHDTQFF | TGTGCCAGCAGCCCAATTGCCCACGACACCCAGTTCTTC
- | TRBJ2-1 | TRBV28 | many | CASSFTGLGYNEQFF | TGTGCCAGCAGTTTCACAGGGTTGGGATACAATGAGCAGTTCTTC
TRBD1 | TRBJ2-6 | TRBV20-1 | many | CSARQIPGQGYSGANVLTF | TGCAGTGCTAGACAAATTCCGGGACAGGGTTACTCTGGGGCCAACGTCCTGACTTTC
- | TRBJ2-5 | TRBV5-1 | - | CASSWEGADQETQYF | TGCGCCAGCAGCTGGGAGGGGGCTGACCAAGAGACCCAGTACTTC
- | TRBJ2-3 | TRBV20-1 | many | CSARGGANPDTQYF | TGCAGTGCTAGAGGGGGGGCCAATCCAGATACGCAGTATTTT
- | TRBJ1-4 | TRBV20-1 | medium-sized | CSARDRAGYEKLFF | TGCAGTGCTAGAGATCGGGCAGGGTATGAAAAACTGTTTTTT